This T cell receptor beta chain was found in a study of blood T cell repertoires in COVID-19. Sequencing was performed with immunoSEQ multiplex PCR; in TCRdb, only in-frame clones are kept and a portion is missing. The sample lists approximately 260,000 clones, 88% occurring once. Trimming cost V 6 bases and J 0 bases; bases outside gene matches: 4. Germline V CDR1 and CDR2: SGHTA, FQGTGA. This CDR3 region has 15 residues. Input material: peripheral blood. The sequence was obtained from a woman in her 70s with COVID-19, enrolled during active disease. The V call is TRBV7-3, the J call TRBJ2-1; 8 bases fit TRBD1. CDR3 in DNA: TGTGCCAGCAGTTTCGGACAGGGCTCCTACAATGAGCAGTTCTTC. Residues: CASSFGQGSYNEQFF.